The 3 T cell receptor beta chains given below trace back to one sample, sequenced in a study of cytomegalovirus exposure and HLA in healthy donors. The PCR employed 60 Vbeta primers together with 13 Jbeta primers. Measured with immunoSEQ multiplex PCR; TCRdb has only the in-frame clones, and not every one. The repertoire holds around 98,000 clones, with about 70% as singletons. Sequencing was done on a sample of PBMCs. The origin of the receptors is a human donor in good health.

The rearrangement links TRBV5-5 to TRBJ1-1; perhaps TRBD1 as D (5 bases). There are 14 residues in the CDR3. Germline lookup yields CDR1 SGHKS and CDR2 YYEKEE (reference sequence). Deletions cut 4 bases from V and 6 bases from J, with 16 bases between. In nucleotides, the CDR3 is TGTGCCAGCAGCCCCCGGGGGGTTGGCGCTGAAGCTTTCTTT. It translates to CASSPRGVGAEAFF.

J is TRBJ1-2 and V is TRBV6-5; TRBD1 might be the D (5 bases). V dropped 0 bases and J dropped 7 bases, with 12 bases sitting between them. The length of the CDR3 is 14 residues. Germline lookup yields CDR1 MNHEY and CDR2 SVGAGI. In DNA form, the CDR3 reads TGTGCCAGCAGTTACTCGGGGGGTAGGGCTGGCTACACCTTC. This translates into CASSYSGGRAGYTF.

Here the CDR3 DNA reads TGTGCCAGCAGTGAGGGTCAGGGTATGAACACTGAAGCTTTCTTT. It is translated as CASSEGQGMNTEAFF. The rearrangement links TRBV2 to TRBJ1-1; tentatively, D is TRBD1 (5 bases). Germline-derived CDR1 and CDR2 are SNHLY and FYNNEI. V was clipped by 3 bases and J by 0 bases, with 11 bases between them. This CDR3 has 15 residues.